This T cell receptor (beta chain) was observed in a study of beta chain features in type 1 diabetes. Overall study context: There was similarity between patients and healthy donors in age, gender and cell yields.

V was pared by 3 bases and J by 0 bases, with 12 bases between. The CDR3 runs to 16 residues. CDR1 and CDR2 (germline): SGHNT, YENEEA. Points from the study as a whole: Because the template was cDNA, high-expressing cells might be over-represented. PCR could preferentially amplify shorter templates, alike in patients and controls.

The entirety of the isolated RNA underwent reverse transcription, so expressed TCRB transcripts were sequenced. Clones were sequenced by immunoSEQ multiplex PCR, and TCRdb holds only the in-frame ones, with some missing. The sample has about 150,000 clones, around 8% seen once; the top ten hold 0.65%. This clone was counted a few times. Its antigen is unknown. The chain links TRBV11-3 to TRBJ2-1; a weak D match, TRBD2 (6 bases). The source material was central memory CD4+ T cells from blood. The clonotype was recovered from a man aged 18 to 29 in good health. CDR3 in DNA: TGTGCCAGCAGCTTTATCGCGGGAAGCTCCTACAATGAGCAGTTCTTC. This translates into CASSFIAGSSYNEQFF.